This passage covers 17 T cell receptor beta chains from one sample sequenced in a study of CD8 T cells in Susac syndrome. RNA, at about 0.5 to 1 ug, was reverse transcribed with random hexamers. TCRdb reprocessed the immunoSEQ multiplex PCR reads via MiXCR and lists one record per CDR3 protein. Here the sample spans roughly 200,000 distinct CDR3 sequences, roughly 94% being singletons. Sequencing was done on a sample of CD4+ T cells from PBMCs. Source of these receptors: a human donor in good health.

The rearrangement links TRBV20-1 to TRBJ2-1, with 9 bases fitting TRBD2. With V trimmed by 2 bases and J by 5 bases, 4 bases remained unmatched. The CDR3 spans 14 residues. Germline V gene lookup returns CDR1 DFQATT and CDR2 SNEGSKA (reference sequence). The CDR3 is CSARKASGDNEQFF. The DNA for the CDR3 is TGCAGTGCTAGAAAGGCTAGCGGGGACAATGAGCAGTTCTTC.

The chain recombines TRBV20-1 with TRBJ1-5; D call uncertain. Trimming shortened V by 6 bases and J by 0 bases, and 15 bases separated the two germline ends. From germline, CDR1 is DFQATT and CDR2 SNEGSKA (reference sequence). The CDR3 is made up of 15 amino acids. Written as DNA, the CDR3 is TGCAGTGCCGGACGACTGACTAATAGCAATCAGCCCCAGCATTTT. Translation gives CSAGRLTNSNQPQHF.

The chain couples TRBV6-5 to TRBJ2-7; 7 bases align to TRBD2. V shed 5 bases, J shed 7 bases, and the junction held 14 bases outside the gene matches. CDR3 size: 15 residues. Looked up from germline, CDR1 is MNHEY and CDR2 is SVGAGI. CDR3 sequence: CASSPAIAGVGEQYV. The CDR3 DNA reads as TGTGCCAGCAGTCCCGCAATTGCGGGGGTGGGGGAGCAGTACGTC.

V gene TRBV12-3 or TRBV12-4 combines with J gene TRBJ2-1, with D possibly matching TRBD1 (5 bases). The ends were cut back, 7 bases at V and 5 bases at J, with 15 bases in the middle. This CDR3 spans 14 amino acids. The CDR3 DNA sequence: TGTGCCAGCACCCAGACAGCTTATAACAATGAGCAGTTCTTC. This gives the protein CASTQTAYNNEQFF.

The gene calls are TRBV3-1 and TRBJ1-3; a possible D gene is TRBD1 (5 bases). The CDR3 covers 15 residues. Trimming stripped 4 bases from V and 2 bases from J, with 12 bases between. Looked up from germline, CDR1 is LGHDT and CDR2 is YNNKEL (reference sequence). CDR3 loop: CASSPTGTAGNTIYF. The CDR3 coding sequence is TGTGCCAGCAGCCCCACGGGGACTGCTGGAAACACCATATATTTT.

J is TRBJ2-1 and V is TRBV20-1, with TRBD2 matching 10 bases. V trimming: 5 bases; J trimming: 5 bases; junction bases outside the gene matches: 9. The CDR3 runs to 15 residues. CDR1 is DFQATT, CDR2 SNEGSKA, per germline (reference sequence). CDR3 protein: CSASKVLAGHNEQFF. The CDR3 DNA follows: TGCAGTGCTTCTAAGGTACTAGCGGGGCACAATGAGCAGTTCTTC.

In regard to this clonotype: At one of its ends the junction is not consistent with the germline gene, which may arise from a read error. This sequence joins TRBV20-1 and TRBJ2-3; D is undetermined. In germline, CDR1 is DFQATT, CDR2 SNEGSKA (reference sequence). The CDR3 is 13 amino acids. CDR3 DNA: TGCAGTGTTAGAATGGCGGTCACAGATACGCAGTATTTT. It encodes CSVRMAVTDTQYF.

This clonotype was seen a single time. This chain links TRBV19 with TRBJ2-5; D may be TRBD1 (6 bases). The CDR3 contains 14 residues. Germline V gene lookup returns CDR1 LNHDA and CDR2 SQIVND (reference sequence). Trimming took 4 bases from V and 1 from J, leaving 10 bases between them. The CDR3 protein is CASSSRTVQETQYF. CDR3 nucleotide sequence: TGTGCCAGTAGTAGTCGGACAGTCCAAGAGACCCAGTACTTC. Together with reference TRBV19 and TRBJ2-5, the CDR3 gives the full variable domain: DGGITQSPKYLFRKEGQNVTLSCEQNLNHDAMYWYRQDPGQGLRLIYYSQIVNDFQKGDIAEGYSVSREKKESFPLTVTSAQKNPTAFYLCASSSRTVQETQYFGPGTRLLVL.

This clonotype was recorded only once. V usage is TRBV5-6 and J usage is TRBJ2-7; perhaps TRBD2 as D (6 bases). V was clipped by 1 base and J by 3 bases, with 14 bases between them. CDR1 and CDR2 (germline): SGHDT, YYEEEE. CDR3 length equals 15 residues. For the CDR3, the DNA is TGTGCCAGCAGCTTGAACCCGGGGGTCTACTACGAGCAGTACTTC. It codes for CASSLNPGVYYEQYF.

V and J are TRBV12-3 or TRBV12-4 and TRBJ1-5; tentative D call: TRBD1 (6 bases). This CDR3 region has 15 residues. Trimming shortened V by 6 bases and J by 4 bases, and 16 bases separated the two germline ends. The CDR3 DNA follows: TGTGCCAGCAGGGGGGACATTTCTAGTAATCAGCCCCAGCATTTT. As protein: CASRGDISSNQPQHF.

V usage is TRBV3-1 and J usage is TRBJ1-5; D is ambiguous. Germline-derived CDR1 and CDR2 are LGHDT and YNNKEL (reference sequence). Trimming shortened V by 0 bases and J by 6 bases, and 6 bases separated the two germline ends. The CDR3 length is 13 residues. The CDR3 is CASSQDRGQPQHF. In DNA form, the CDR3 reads TGTGCCAGCAGCCAAGATCGGGGTCAGCCCCAGCATTTT.

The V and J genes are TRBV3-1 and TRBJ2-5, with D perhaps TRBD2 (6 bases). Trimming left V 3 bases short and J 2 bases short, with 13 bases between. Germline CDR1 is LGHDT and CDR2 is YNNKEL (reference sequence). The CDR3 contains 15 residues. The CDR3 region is CASSQEASVQETQYF. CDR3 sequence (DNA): TGTGCCAGCAGCCAGGAAGCTAGCGTACAAGAGACCCAGTACTTC.

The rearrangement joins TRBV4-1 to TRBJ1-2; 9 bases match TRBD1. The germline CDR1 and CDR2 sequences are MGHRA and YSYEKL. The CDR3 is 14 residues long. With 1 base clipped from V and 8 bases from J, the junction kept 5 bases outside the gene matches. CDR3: CASSQAGTGYGYTF. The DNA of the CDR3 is TGCGCCAGCAGCCAAGCCGGGACAGGGTACGGCTACACCTTC.

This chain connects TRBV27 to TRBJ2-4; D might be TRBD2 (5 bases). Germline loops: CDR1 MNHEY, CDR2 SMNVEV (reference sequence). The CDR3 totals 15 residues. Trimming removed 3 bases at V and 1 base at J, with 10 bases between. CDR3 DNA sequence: TGTGCCAGCAGTTTTGGAGGCCCGGCCAAAAACATTCAGTACTTC. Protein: CASSFGGPAKNIQYF.

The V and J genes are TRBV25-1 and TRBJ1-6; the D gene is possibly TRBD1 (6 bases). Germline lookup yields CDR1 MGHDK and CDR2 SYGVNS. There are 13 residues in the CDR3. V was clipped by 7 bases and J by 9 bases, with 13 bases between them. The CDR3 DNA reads TGTGCCAGCAACGGCAGGGGAGCTTCACCCCTCCACTTT. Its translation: CASNGRGASPLHF.

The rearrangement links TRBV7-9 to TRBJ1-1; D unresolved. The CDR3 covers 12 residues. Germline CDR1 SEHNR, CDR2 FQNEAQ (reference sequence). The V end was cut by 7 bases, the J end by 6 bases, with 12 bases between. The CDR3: CASTAVWAEAFF. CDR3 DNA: TGTGCCAGCACGGCAGTTTGGGCTGAAGCTTTCTTT.

This chain's CDR3 is CSATGANAKETQYF. CDR3 sequence (DNA): TGCAGTGCCACGGGGGCCAACGCTAAAGAGACCCAGTACTTC. V is TRBV20-1 and J is TRBJ2-5; D tentatively reads TRBD1 or TRBD2 (6 bases each). V dropped 6 bases and J dropped 3 bases, with 17 bases sitting between them. Per germline, CDR1 DFQATT and CDR2 SNEGSKA (reference sequence). The CDR3 has 14 amino acids.